This T cell receptor (beta chain) derives from a study of shared T cell receptors in the human thymus. V trimming: 5 bases; J trimming: 1 base; junction bases outside the gene matches: 16. From germline, CDR1 is SEHNR and CDR2 FQNEAQ (reference sequence). The CDR3 has 19 amino acids. Sequenced by immunoSEQ multiplex PCR; TCRdb stores in-frame clones only, minus some. This table holds about 380,000 clones, 95% found once. This rearrangement joins TRBV7-9 to TRBJ2-3; 9 bases are shared with TRBD1. The material sequenced was thymocytes. The sequence came from a human donor. The CDR3 bases are TGTGCCAGCAGCCCGAGCCGGACGGGACAGGGTTTTCGCACAGATACGCAGTATTTT. Translating it yields CASSPSRTGQGFRTDTQYF.